One T cell receptor (beta chain) is described in this entry. Cohort allocation depended upon clinical history that participants reported. This entry comes from a study of blood T cell repertoires in COVID-19. Study-level background: Material from acute and convalescent COVID-19 was sourced from the United States, Italy and Spain.

V was clipped by 3 bases and J by 0 bases; unmatched bases: 1. This CDR3 spans 15 amino acids. CDR1 and CDR2 from the germline V gene are LNHDA and SQIVND (reference sequence). Method: immunoSEQ multiplex PCR; TCRdb's copy keeps in-frame clones and lacks some. Among under 300,000 clones, around 89% were seen once, and the ten largest hold over 2%. This receptor was obtained from a woman between 40 and 50 years old with acute COVID-19. J is TRBJ1-5 and V is TRBV19, with TRBD1 identical over 8 bases. Sequencing input: PBMCs or T cells enriched from blood (not recorded which). In DNA, the CDR3 is TGTGCCAGTAGTATGGACAGGGCTAGCAATCAGCCCCAGCATTTT. Encoded protein: CASSMDRASNQPQHF.